This T cell receptor beta chain was retrieved from a study of radiation and T cells in renal cell carcinoma. Across the study: Nephrectomy followed 15 Gy stereotactic body radiation by 4 weeks. General observations from the study: From baseline, blood top tumor clonotypes peaked at 2 weeks post-radiation.

Sequencing used immunoSEQ multiplex PCR; TCRdb keeps in-frame clones, though not all of them. This sample carries 120,000 or so clones, about 81% of them seen once, and the ten largest clones take roughly 6.2%. Germline lookup yields CDR1 MNHEY and CDR2 SMNVEV (reference sequence). This CDR3 is built from 15 residues. J lost 0 bases, V lost 5 bases, and 5 bases had no gene match. A remark on this clone: As yet, its antigen is unknown.

Time point defined: blood 2 weeks post-SBRT. Treatment indicated: 15 Gy SBRT to primary tumor, nephrectomy 4 weeks later. Radiation-treated patients gave blood at baseline, week 2 and week 4. The patient's renal cell carcinoma had clear cell pathology. Sequencing used blood, obtained from a patient whose treatment included radiotherapy and nephrectomy. The chain uses TRBV27 and TRBJ2-7; TRBD2 agrees at 9 bases. The TCR was taken from a man in his forties or fifties with renal cell carcinoma. The CDR3 loop is CASSPKAGGSYEQYF. CDR3 in DNA: TGTGCCAGCAGTCCAAAAGCGGGGGGCTCCTACGAGCAGTACTTC.